This T cell receptor (beta chain) derives from a study of T cells after yellow fever vaccination. Overall study context: It was SMART-Seq v4 Ultra Low Input that prepared the fractions with low cell numbers.

Of note for this clonotype: The antigen remains undetermined. One junction end does not reproduce the germline sequence, and a read error may be involved.

This CDR3 has 12 residues. From germline, CDR1 is WSHSY and CDR2 SAAADI. One entry per CDR3 protein, called by TCRdb with MiXCR from the 5' RACE reads. Here the sample spans around 590,000 distinct CDR3 sequences, roughly an eighth being singletons. Study findings and constraints: Peaking on day 5 versus 15, the secondary response was faster but weaker.

V gene TRBV10-2 combines with J gene TRBJ2-5; no clear D. Material: PBMCs, obtained on the day of the yellow fever booster vaccination. The receptor was derived from a young man who received the YFV17D yellow fever vaccine. The CDR3 reads CASSEVGETHYF. The CDR3 DNA follows: TGCGCCAGCAGTGAGGTTGGAGAGACCCATTACTTC.